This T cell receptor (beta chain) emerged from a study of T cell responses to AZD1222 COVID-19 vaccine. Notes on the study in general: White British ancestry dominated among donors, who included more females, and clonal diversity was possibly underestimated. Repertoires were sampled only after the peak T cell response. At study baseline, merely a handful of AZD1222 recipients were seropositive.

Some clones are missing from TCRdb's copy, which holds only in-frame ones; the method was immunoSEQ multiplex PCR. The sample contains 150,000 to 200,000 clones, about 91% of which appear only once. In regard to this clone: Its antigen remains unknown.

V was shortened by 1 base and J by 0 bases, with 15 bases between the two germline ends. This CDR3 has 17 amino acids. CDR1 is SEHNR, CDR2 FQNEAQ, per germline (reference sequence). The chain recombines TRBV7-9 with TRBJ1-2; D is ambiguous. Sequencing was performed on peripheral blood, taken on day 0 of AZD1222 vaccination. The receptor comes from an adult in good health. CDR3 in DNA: TGTGCCAGCAGCTTAGTAGGAGGTACCGGAGCTAACTATGGCTACACCTTC. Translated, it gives CASSLVGGTGANYGYTF.